What follows are 3 T cell receptor beta chains derived from one specimen sequenced in a study of cytomegalovirus exposure and HLA in healthy donors. The study ran its PCR with 60 Vbeta and 13 Jbeta primers. Some clones are missing from TCRdb's copy, which holds only in-frame ones; the method was immunoSEQ multiplex PCR. The sample has approximately 170,000 clones, around 75% seen once. Sequenced material: PBMCs. The receptors were gathered from a male donor in good health and CMV-seronegative.

V usage is TRBV7-2 and J usage is TRBJ1-5, with D uncertain. CDR1 SGHTA and CDR2 FQGNSA come from the germline V gene. Trimming took 4 bases from V and 10 from J, leaving 17 bases between them. The CDR3 totals 14 residues. Here the CDR3 DNA reads TGTGCCAGCAGCTCCCGGAGGTCCTTCAATCCCCAGCATTTT. Translation gives CASSSRRSFNPQHF.

This rearrangement joins TRBV5-1 to TRBJ2-1, with D uncertain. V was trimmed by 3 bases and J by 0 bases, leaving 7 bases between them. CDR3 size: 14 residues. Germline CDR1 reads SGHRS; CDR2 reads YFSETQ. This CDR3 reads CASSSLSSYNEQFF. The CDR3 DNA reads TGCGCCAGCAGCTCCCTGAGCTCCTACAATGAGCAGTTCTTC.

The gene calls are TRBV15 and TRBJ1-1, with D possibly being TRBD1 (5 bases). Between the trimmed V and J ends, which lost 0 bases and 4 bases, there was a span of 12 bases. This CDR3 spans 15 amino acids. Germline-derived CDR1 and CDR2 are LNHNV and YYDKDF (reference sequence). The CDR3 region is CATSRDRGGTTEAFF. CDR3 DNA sequence: TGTGCCACCAGCAGAGATAGGGGAGGAACCACTGAAGCTTTCTTT.